This is a list of T cell receptor beta chains from one sample in a study of T cells of healthy individuals. TCRdb processed the 5' RACE reads anew with MiXCR; each CDR3 protein has one entry. The sample yields 100,000 or so distinct CDR3 sequences, 17% seen once. Receptors originate from a human donor in good health. Both conserved end residues are part of each CDR3. The D gene is left open where the match is weak. Expanded clones are given a class, and other clones once, few, many or no size at all.

abundance	v_gene	d_gene	j_gene	CDR3aa	CDR3nt
few	TRBV5-1	TRBD1	TRBJ2-2	CASSPINRGTGELFF	TGCGCCAGCAGCCCAATAAACAGGGGCACCGGGGAGCTGTTTTTT
many	TRBV2	.	TRBJ1-4	CASTRNSVLEKLFF	TGTGCCAGCACCCGGAATTCAGTCTTAGAAAAACTGTTTTTT
.	TRBV9	.	TRBJ2-3	CASSKSGGGADTQYF	TGTGCCAGCAGCAAGTCGGGAGGGGGCGCAGATACGCAGTATTTT
many	TRBV28	.	TRBJ1-2	CASSLAGVVWGYTF	TGTGCCAGCAGTTTAGCCGGGGTAGTCTGGGGCTACACCTTC
many	TRBV18	TRBD2	TRBJ2-7	CASSPPPSGYEQYF	TGTGCCAGCTCACCACCTCCTAGCGGCTACGAGCAGTACTTC
.	TRBV7-9	.	TRBJ1-4	CASSRITGPGGSATNEKLFF	TGTGCCAGCAGCCGTATAACAGGACCCGGCGGATCGGCAACTAATGAAAAACTGTTTTTT
many	TRBV12-3/TRBV12-4	TRBD1	TRBJ1-5	CASRATGGNQPQHF	TGTGCCAGCAGAGCCACAGGGGGCAATCAGCCCCAGCATTTT
.	TRBV5-1	.	TRBJ2-7	CASSLASGYEQYF	TGCGCCAGCAGCTTGGCCTCTGGGTACGAGCAGTACTTC
few	TRBV4-1	.	TRBJ2-2	CASSQDGYGTGELFF	TGCGCCAGCAGTCAAGATGGCTACGGCACCGGGGAGCTGTTTTTT
few	TRBV29-1	TRBD2	TRBJ2-3	CSGRGLAVSSTDTQYF	TGCAGCGGCCGGGGACTAGCGGTTTCTAGCACAGATACGCAGTATTTT
.	TRBV20-1	TRBD2	TRBJ2-3	CSAQPLAGVTDTQYF	TGCAGTGCCCAACCGTTAGCGGGGGTAACAGATACGCAGTATTTT
.	TRBV14	.	TRBJ1-1	CASSPGESEAFF	TGTGCCAGCAGCCCAGGGGAAAGCGAAGCTTTCTTT
.	TRBV18	TRBD2	TRBJ2-7	CASSSQRDRYEQYF	TGTGCCAGCTCATCACAGCGGGACCGCTACGAGCAGTACTTC
.	TRBV20-1	.	TRBJ2-7	CSASSGRFSYEQYF	TGCAGTGCTAGTTCGGGACGGTTCTCCTACGAGCAGTACTTC
few	TRBV7-2	.	TRBJ1-2	CASSLYSYGYTF	TGTGCCAGCAGCTTATACAGCTATGGCTACACCTTC
many	TRBV11-1	.	TRBJ2-1	CASSLYGEQFF	TGTGCCAGCAGCTTATACGGTGAGCAGTTCTTC
.	TRBV27	TRBD1	TRBJ1-1	CASSYRGITEAFF	TGTGCCAGCAGCTACAGGGGGATCACTGAAGCTTTCTTT
few	TRBV3-1	.	TRBJ2-1	CASSPTLGLREQFF	TGTGCCAGCAGCCCGACGTTGGGGCTGAGGGAGCAGTTCTTC
.	TRBV28	.	TRBJ1-3	CASSPGGTGNTIYF	TGTGCCAGCAGTCCCGGGGGAACTGGAAACACCATATATTTT
few	TRBV18	TRBD1	TRBJ2-7	CASSPAGTGGKYEQYF	TGTGCCAGCTCACCCGCCGGGACAGGGGGGAAGTACGAGCAGTACTTC
.	TRBV7-9	.	TRBJ2-1	CASRGGLRRFF	TGTGCCAGCAGAGGAGGCCTCCGGCGGTTCTTC
.	TRBV6-7	.	TRBJ1-5	CASSGLRGPNQPQHF	TGTGCCAGCAGTGGCCTGCGGGGCCCGAATCAGCCCCAGCATTTT
many	TRBV20-1	.	TRBJ1-1	CSARIGQKAFF	TGCAGTGCTAGAATTGGCCAGAAAGCTTTCTTT
many	TRBV28	.	TRBJ1-1	CAARRPNTEAFF	TGTGCCGCCCGGCGACCGAACACTGAAGCTTTCTTT
many	TRBV28	TRBD1	TRBJ1-5	CASSPGQGISRQPQHF	TGTGCCAGCAGTCCGGGACAGGGTATTTCCAGGCAGCCCCAGCATTTT
few	TRBV6-5	.	TRBJ1-5	CASSYRGNQPQHF	TGTGCCAGCAGTTACAGGGGCAATCAGCCCCAGCATTTT
.	TRBV27	.	TRBJ2-5	CASSLAGTQYF	TGTGCCAGCAGTTTAGCCGGGACCCAGTACTTC
.	TRBV5-1	.	TRBJ2-2	CASSPGHNTGELFF	TGCGCCAGCAGCCCGGGACATAACACCGGGGAGCTGTTTTTT
few	TRBV20-1	TRBD2	TRBJ2-2	CSAETGGRNTGELFF	TGCAGTGCTGAAACGGGGGGACGGAACACCGGGGAGCTGTTTTTT
.	TRBV4-1	.	TRBJ2-4	CASSQDARPLLAKNIQYF	TGCGCCAGCAGCCAAGACGCCCGGCCCCTCCTAGCCAAAAACATTCAGTACTTC
.	TRBV20-1	.	TRBJ2-3	CSARVGLSTDTQYF	TGCAGTGCTAGAGTCGGACTGAGCACAGATACGCAGTATTTT
few	TRBV7-8	.	TRBJ2-7	CASSSGEGRLWYEQYF	TGTGCCAGCAGCTCCGGTGAGGGCCGCCTTTGGTACGAGCAGTACTTC
.	TRBV11-2	.	TRBJ2-3	CASSLLTADTQYF	TGTGCCAGCAGCTTACTGACCGCAGATACGCAGTATTTT
.	TRBV19	.	TRBJ2-7	CASSMWAGDTYEQYF	TGTGCCAGTAGTATGTGGGCAGGAGATACCTACGAGCAGTACTTC
many	TRBV6-2/TRBV6-3	.	TRBJ2-1	CASSYRDYNEQFF	TGTGCCAGCAGTTACCGGGACTACAATGAGCAGTTCTTC
few	TRBV2	TRBD1	TRBJ2-5	CASRDREETQYF	TGTGCCAGCAGGGACAGGGAAGAGACCCAGTACTTC
.	TRBV4-1	.	TRBJ1-5	CASSQDIRGNQPQHF	TGCGCCAGCAGCCAAGATATCAGGGGAAATCAGCCCCAGCATTTT
few	TRBV7-8	TRBD1	TRBJ1-2	CASSLVQGAIYGYTF	TGTGCCAGCAGCTTAGTTCAGGGGGCGATCTATGGCTACACCTTC
many	TRBV18	.	TRBJ1-2	CASSQGARNYGYTF	TGTGCCAGCTCACAGGGTGCCCGTAACTATGGCTACACCTTC
.	TRBV6-2/TRBV6-3	.	TRBJ2-7	CASSYNPGKYSYEQYF	TGTGCCAGCAGTTACAACCCGGGCAAATACTCCTACGAGCAGTACTTC
.	TRBV20-1	TRBD1	TRBJ2-1	CSARGRGPRTSSYNEQFF	TGCAGTGCTAGAGGTAGGGGGCCAAGGACGAGCTCCTACAATGAGCAGTTCTTC
few	TRBV20-1	.	TRBJ2-1	CSARDSPPRQFF	TGCAGTGCTAGAGATTCCCCGCCTCGGCAGTTCTTC
few	TRBV6-2/TRBV6-3	.	TRBJ2-1	CASSPGRESNEQFF	TGTGCCAGCAGCCCGGGACGGGAGTCGAATGAGCAGTTCTTC
.	TRBV6-2/TRBV6-3	TRBD2	TRBJ2-7	CASSRPSLLAGGLGEQYF	TGTGCCAGCAGTCGCCCGTCATTACTAGCGGGGGGGCTCGGCGAGCAGTACTTC
few	TRBV5-4	.	TRBJ2-7	CASSYRDSPYEQYF	TGTGCCAGCAGCTACCGGGATTCACCCTACGAGCAGTACTTC
.	TRBV3-1	TRBD1	TRBJ2-7	CASSTTQGAGEYF	TGTGCCAGCAGCACTACTCAGGGGGCCGGGGAGTACTTC
.	TRBV2	TRBD2	TRBJ2-1	CASLPGLAAYEQFF	TGTGCCAGCCTACCGGGACTAGCGGCCTATGAGCAGTTCTTC
few	TRBV18	.	TRBJ2-5	CASSPYVSGEETQYF	TGTGCCAGCTCACCTTACGTATCGGGGGAAGAGACCCAGTACTTC
many	TRBV28	.	TRBJ1-2	CASSFQYNYGYTF	TGTGCCAGCAGTTTTCAGTACAACTATGGCTACACCTTC
.	TRBV4-3	TRBD2	TRBJ2-1	CASSLRGAGVFNEQFF	TGCGCCAGCAGCCTCCGGGGTGCGGGAGTCTTCAATGAGCAGTTCTTC
few	TRBV7-2	TRBD1	TRBJ1-1	CASSLTGGNTEAFF	TGTGCCAGCAGCCTAACAGGGGGGAACACTGAAGCTTTCTTT